The sequence of this T cell receptor (beta chain) was determined in a study of patients and donors after allogeneic stem cell transplantation. One entry per CDR3 protein, called by TCRdb with MiXCR from the RT-PCR reads. The table has about a million distinct CDR3 sequences, about 20% seen once; the top ten hold 5% to 7.5%. From germline, CDR1 is SQVTM and CDR2 ANQGSEA. J was trimmed by 2 bases and V by 6 bases; bases with no gene match: 3. The CDR3 is 14 amino acids. There are a few counts of this clonotype. This receptor was obtained from a human donor who was either an allogeneic HSCT recipient or a stem cell or donor lymphocyte infusion donor (not recorded which). It is not recorded whose cells these are; they may come from a transplant donor. The chain joins TRBV29-1 to TRBJ2-7; 14 nucleotides align to TRBD2. The specimen was blood, either unsorted or a sorted T cell fraction (not recorded which). CDR3 residues: CSVGLAGGPYEQYF. The CDR3 nucleotides are TGCAGCGTAGGACTAGCGGGGGGACCCTACGAGCAGTACTTC.